The 26 T cell receptor beta chains below come from one sample, sequenced in a study of neurological immune-mediated disorders. TCRdb itself ran the 5' RACE reads through MiXCR, one entry per CDR3 protein. The table records 35,000 to 40,000 distinct CDR3 sequences, roughly 7% of them present only once. Sequences were obtained from PBMCs. These receptors were collected from a woman aged 35 to 49 in good health.

This clonotype showed up many times. The rearrangement joins TRBV6-1 to TRBJ2-5, with D tentatively TRBD1 or TRBD2 (5 bases each). Trimming took 3 bases from V and 5 from J, leaving 19 bases between them. The CDR3 has 16 residues. CDR1 and CDR2 (germline): MNHNS, SASEGT. Here the CDR3 reads CASSEFRDGVEETQYF. The DNA of the CDR3 is TGTGCCAGCAGTGAGTTCAGGGACGGAGTAGAGGAGACCCAGTACTTC.

Ten or more counts support this clonotype. The chain has TRBV6-2 or TRBV6-3 and TRBJ1-2; D gene uncertain. V was cut by 6 bases and J by 4 bases, with 21 bases left in between. Germline V gene sequence: CDR1 MNHEY, CDR2 SVGEGT. The CDR3 covers 16 residues. CDR3 residues: CASSPMERPALYGYTF. DNA for the CDR3: TGTGCCAGCAGCCCCATGGAGCGGCCAGCCCTCTATGGCTACACCTTC.

This clonotype was counted many times. The chain recombines TRBV12-3 or TRBV12-4 with TRBJ1-1; the D gene is possibly TRBD1 (6 bases). V lost 6 bases and J 6 bases, leaving 20 bases between the germline ends. The CDR3 spans 15 residues. The CDR3 DNA sequence: TGTGCCAGCAGCAAATACACAGGGAAGGGAGCTGAAGCTTTCTTT. Amino acids: CASSKYTGKGAEAFF.

In its sample, this clonotype was seen many times. The CDR3 here is CASSFSPGNTIYF. The CDR3, as DNA: TGTGCCAGCAGCTTCTCGCCAGGAAACACCATATATTTT. V and J are TRBV7-9 and TRBJ1-3; unclear D gene. This CDR3 comprises 13 residues. Germline V CDR1 and CDR2: SEHNR, FQNEAQ (reference sequence). V lost 3 bases and J lost 4, with 7 bases in between.

As regards this clonotype: This may arise from a read error, as a much more abundant clone is one base away. The chain carries TRBV20-1 and TRBJ1-1; 7 nucleotides match TRBD1. Germline CDR1 DFQATT, CDR2 SNEGSKA (reference sequence). This CDR3 is built from 14 residues. CDR3 in amino acids: CSSREGQSNTEAFF. The CDR3 nucleotides are TGCAGTTCTAGAGAGGGACAGTCGAACACTGAAGCTTTCTTT.

This clonotype is medium-sized. The chain is built from TRBV29-1 and TRBJ1-1; D might be TRBD1 (6 bases). The germline gives CDR1 SQVTM, CDR2 ANQGSEA. V lost 7 bases and J 4 bases, leaving 13 bases between the germline ends. There are 12 residues in the CDR3. CDR3 nucleotides: TGCAGCGCCGAGGGGGGGTCCACTGAAGCTTTCTTT. This sequence encodes CSAEGGSTEAFF.

This clonotype was recorded many times. This sequence joins TRBV20-1 and TRBJ1-2, with D hard to call. CDR1 is DFQATT, CDR2 SNEGSKA, per germline (reference sequence). This CDR3 spans 11 amino acids. V was shortened by 4 bases and J by 6 bases, with 9 bases between the two germline ends. Here the CDR3 DNA reads TGCAGTGCTAATTTGGAGCATGGCTACACCTTC. Amino acid sequence: CSANLEHGYTF.

This clonotype was counted ten times or more. The rearrangement uses TRBV6-5 and TRBJ1-2; D is ambiguous. Germline CDR1 and CDR2: MNHEY and SVGAGI. Between the trimmed V and J ends, which lost 5 bases and 3 bases, there was a span of 10 bases. The CDR3 covers 13 residues. The CDR3: CASSPDRYYGYTF. CDR3 DNA sequence: TGTGCCAGCAGTCCCGACCGTTACTATGGCTACACCTTC.

This clonotype was seen at least ten times. The junction departs from germline at one end; a sequencing error may be responsible. The chain is built from TRBV7-3 and TRBJ2-7; no definite D call. The CDR3 has 14 residues. Per the germline V gene, CDR1 is SGHTA and CDR2 is FQGTGA. CDR3 nucleotides: TGTGCCAGCGGCTTAGATGGCAGAACCTACGAGCAGTACTTC. This codes for CASGLDGRTYEQYF.

Many counts were recorded for this clonotype. V usage is TRBV5-6 and J usage is TRBJ2-5; D is possibly TRBD1 (8 bases). Germline V gene data show CDR1 as SGHDT and CDR2 as YYEEEE. Trimming cost V 3 bases and J 4 bases, with 13 bases left between them. This CDR3 comprises 14 residues. CDR3 loop: CASSSTGEGETQYF. CDR3 nucleotide sequence: TGTGCCAGCAGCTCGACAGGGGAGGGAGAGACCCAGTACTTC.

The table lists this clonotype with many counts. The J gene is TRBJ1-2, the V gene TRBV28; D is perhaps TRBD1 (6 bases). Germline V gene sequence: CDR1 MDHEN, CDR2 SYDVKM. V lost 7 bases to trimming and J lost 2 bases, with 11 bases between them. There are 13 residues in the CDR3. This CDR3 reads CASTRTENYGYTF. The CDR3 DNA reads as TGTGCCAGCACCCGGACAGAGAACTATGGCTACACCTTC.

At least ten counts were recorded for this clonotype. This CDR3 reads CAIQGEVYEQYF. In DNA, the CDR3 is TGTGCCATCCAGGGGGAGGTGTACGAGCAGTACTTC. V and J are TRBV10-3 and TRBJ2-7, with D possibly TRBD1 on 7 matching bases. Germline lookup yields CDR1 ENHRY and CDR2 SYGVKD. V was cut by 8 bases and J by 4 bases, with 12 bases left in between. The CDR3 contains 12 residues.

This clonotype was observed at least ten times. This chain links TRBV29-1 with TRBJ2-3; D gene ambiguous. The CDR3 covers 14 residues. V was clipped by 4 bases and J by 4 bases, with 15 bases between them. Germline V lookup: CDR1 SQVTM, CDR2 ANQGSEA. The CDR3, as DNA: TGCAGCGTTGTTAGTGCCAAAGCTGCAGATACGCAGTATTTT. Its translation: CSVVSAKAADTQYF.

This clonotype was recorded many times. The chain has TRBV12-3 or TRBV12-4 and TRBJ1-2; the D gene is possibly TRBD1 (5 bases). The V end was cut by 3 bases, the J end by 6 bases, with 20 bases between. This CDR3 spans 16 amino acids. The CDR3 loop is CASSFREGTLNHGYTF. The CDR3 nucleotides are TGTGCCAGCAGTTTCCGCGAAGGGACCTTGAATCATGGCTACACCTTC.

The sample holds many counts of this clonotype. The chain joins TRBV5-1 to TRBJ2-3; TRBD1 aligns across 7 bases. Per the germline V gene, CDR1 is SGHRS and CDR2 is YFSETQ. The CDR3 spans 15 residues. V gave up 3 bases and J gave up 0 bases; unmatched junction bases: 4. The CDR3 loop is CASSSGQASTDTQYF. The CDR3 nucleotides are TGCGCCAGCAGCTCAGGACAGGCAAGCACAGATACGCAGTATTTT.

This clonotype was seen repeatedly, ten times or more. The chain links TRBV10-3 to TRBJ2-1, with 7 positions matching TRBD2. The germline V gene has CDR1 ENHRY and CDR2 SYGVKD. CDR3 length: 12 residues. V gave up 0 bases and J gave up 14 bases; unmatched junction bases: 4. The CDR3 loop reads CAISESRREKFF. In DNA form, the CDR3 reads TGTGCCATCAGTGAGTCGAGGCGGGAGAAGTTCTTC.

The sample holds many counts of this clonotype. The chain recombines TRBV5-1 with TRBJ2-3, with D perhaps TRBD2 (5 bases). Trimming stripped 4 bases from V and 0 bases from J, with 12 bases between. The CDR3 totals 15 residues. Looked up from germline, CDR1 is SGHRS and CDR2 is YFSETQ. CDR3 in DNA: TGCGCCAGCAGCCCTCAAGCGGCCAGCACAGATACGCAGTATTTT. Protein sequence: CASSPQAASTDTQYF.

In this sample, this clonotype turned up many times. The chain is built from TRBV19 and TRBJ2-2; no clear D. This CDR3 region has 12 residues. CDR1 and CDR2 from the germline V gene are LNHDA and SQIVND (reference sequence). V lost 4 bases and J lost 6, with 6 bases in between. The CDR3 nucleotides read TGTGCCAGTAGTACCCCTTCCGGGGAGCTGTTTTTT. Its protein is CASSTPSGELFF.

This clonotype was seen ten or more times. The chain carries TRBV20-1 and TRBJ2-7; tentative D call: TRBD2 (6 bases). The CDR3 is 14 amino acids. Trimming left V 6 bases short and J 4 bases short, with 19 bases between. From germline, CDR1 is DFQATT and CDR2 SNEGSKA (reference sequence). The CDR3 loop is CSAESRTGRYEQYV. In nucleotides, the CDR3 is TGCAGTGCCGAATCTCGGACGGGGAGGTACGAGCAGTACGTC.

This clonotype has ten or more counts. V is TRBV6-5 and J is TRBJ1-1; TRBD1 is a possible D gene (6 bases). V was clipped by 7 bases and J by 5 bases, with 14 bases between them. This CDR3 has 13 residues. The germline CDR1 and CDR2 sequences are MNHEY and SVGAGI. CDR3 amino acids: CASTQGGGTEAFF. The CDR3 nucleotides are TGTGCCAGCACCCAAGGGGGAGGGACTGAAGCTTTCTTT.

In this sample, this clonotype turned up many times. Here the CDR3 DNA reads TGTGCCAGCAGCTTTGGACTAGCGGGAGAATACGAGCAGTACTTC. It is translated as CASSFGLAGEYEQYF. This chain connects TRBV7-8 to TRBJ2-7, with TRBD2 matching over 13 bases. The V segment lost 3 bases and the J segment 4 bases; nucleotides outside the gene matches: 3. Germline assignment: CDR1 SGHVS and CDR2 FQNEAQ. The CDR3 spans 15 residues.

Concerning this clonotype itself: An end of the junction differs from the germline gene, which may be a read error. The chain combines TRBV3-1 with TRBJ2-5, with D possibly TRBD2 on 6 matching bases. This CDR3 region has 13 residues. Per the germline V gene, CDR1 is LGHDT and CDR2 is YNNKEL (reference sequence). CDR3 sequence (DNA): TGTACCAGCAGAGCGGGCCCAAGTGAGACCCAGTACTTC. Amino acid sequence: CTSRAGPSETQYF.

This clonotype appeared many times. The chain combines TRBV7-9 with TRBJ1-5; the match to TRBD1 covers 7 bases. Germline CDR1 reads SEHNR; CDR2 reads FQNEAQ (reference sequence). Germline trimming cut 5 bases from V and 4 bases from J; bases unmatched to any gene: 2. This CDR3 is 13 amino acids long. Written as DNA, the CDR3 is TGTGCCAGCAGCCCACAGGGGAATCAGCCCCAGCATTTT. Translated, it gives CASSPQGNQPQHF. Variable domain in full (rest from reference TRBV7-9 and TRBJ1-5): DTGVSQNPRHKITKRGQNVTFRCDPISEHNRLYWYRQTLGQGPEFLTYFQNEAQLEKSRLLSDRFSAERPKGSFSTLEIQRTEQGDSAMYLCASSPQGNQPQHFGDGTRLSIL.

This clonotype was recorded many times. The gene calls are TRBV7-8 and TRBJ2-7, with a weak D call TRBD1 (6 bases). The length of the CDR3 is 15 residues. V was trimmed by 7 bases and J by 4 bases, leaving 20 bases between them. Germline V CDR1 and CDR2: SGHVS, FQNEAQ. The chain's CDR3 is CASTLSRTENYEQYF. The CDR3 coding sequence is TGTGCCAGCACCCTGAGTAGGACAGAGAATTACGAGCAGTACTTC.

The sample holds many counts of this clonotype. The rearrangement joins TRBV5-1 to TRBJ1-1; 8 nucleotides align to TRBD1. CDR3 length: 14 residues. The germline V gene has CDR1 SGHRS and CDR2 YFSETQ. V shed 2 bases, J shed 5 bases, and the junction held 5 bases outside the gene matches. The CDR3 spells CASSLQGDFTEAFF. CDR3 nucleotide sequence: TGCGCCAGCAGCTTACAGGGGGATTTTACTGAAGCTTTCTTT.

This clonotype was seen at least ten times. This chain joins TRBV12-3 or TRBV12-4 and TRBJ2-3; a possible D gene is TRBD1 (6 bases). V was trimmed by 0 bases and J by 4 bases, leaving 14 bases between them. This CDR3 spans 16 amino acids. CDR3 coding DNA: TGTGCCAGCAGTTTAGCGCTAGGGGGTCGGGCAGATACGCAGTATTTT. Amino acid sequence: CASSLALGGRADTQYF.